This paragraph covers one TCR beta chain sequence. Germline loops: CDR1 SGDLS, CDR2 YYNGEE. The CDR3 is 15 amino acids. Deletions cut 3 bases from V and 8 bases from J, with 20 bases between. In the original workflow: Nucleated cell counts were estimated from reference gene primer amplification. TCRdb's copy holds only in-frame clones and misses some; the assay was immunoSEQ multiplex PCR. That table supplies the V and J calls and clone size; D and trimming were determined from the DNA. The sample contains roughly 90,000 clones, approximately 80% of which appear only once. The data derive from a study of blood T cell repertoires in COVID-19. Turning to the study itself: COVID-19 samples collected from the United States, Italy and Spain covered acute and convalescent phases. T cells, B-cell-depleted T cells, or PBMCs supplied cDNA or gDNA.

The V gene is TRBV9, the J gene TRBJ1-2, with D unresolved. Input material: peripheral blood. The receptor was derived from a woman older than 75 with active or convalescent COVID-19. The CDR3 reads CASSGGPDSVGGYTF. The CDR3 nucleotides are TGTGCCAGCAGCGGAGGCCCGGACTCGGTCGGGGGCTACACCTTC.